Presented here are 27 T cell receptor beta chains from one specimen sequenced in a study of glioma-infiltrating T cells after dendritic cell vaccination. Repertoires were generated with immunoSEQ multiplex PCR, while TCRdb's copy carries only in-frame clones and drops some. The data show around 78,000 clones, with around 84% seen just once and approximately 8% held by the top ten. Regarding time point: after dendritic cell vaccination, including at tumor progression/relapse. Material: blood, obtained after dendritic cell vaccination. Every receptor here comes from a human donor with glioblastoma.

This rearrangement joins TRBV6-5 to TRBJ2-7; no clear D gene. The V gene lost 0 bases and the J gene lost 0 bases, with 12 bases spanning the gap. This CDR3 spans 16 amino acids. Germline V gene lookup returns CDR1 MNHEY and CDR2 SVGAGI. CDR3 bases: TGTGCCAGCAGTTACTCGATCGTACAGAGCTCCTACGAGCAGTACTTC. This codes for CASSYSIVQSSYEQYF.

This clone showed up just a few times. Here the CDR3 DNA reads TGTGCCAGCAGCGTAGATGGGCTTTACGAGCAGTACTTC. It yields the protein CASSVDGLYEQYF. The chain employs TRBV9 and TRBJ2-7; D is unresolved. The V end lost 0 bases, the J end lost 4 bases, and 8 bases lay between the germline ends. Germline assignment: CDR1 SGDLS and CDR2 YYNGEE. The CDR3 length is 13 residues.

The chain couples TRBV4-2 to TRBJ2-5; TRBD2 agrees at 8 bases. The germline V gene has CDR1 LGHNA and CDR2 YNFKEQ. The ends lost 2 bases at V and 5 bases at J; junction bases unmatched: 7. This CDR3 spans 15 amino acids. CDR3 in amino acids: CASSQSGGTRETQYF. The CDR3 region has the DNA TGTGCCAGCAGCCAATCGGGGGGGACGAGGGAGACCCAGTACTTC.

The rearrangement joins TRBV5-4 to TRBJ2-7, with 14 bases matching TRBD2. J lost 8 bases, V lost 3 bases, and 13 bases had no gene match. The germline gives CDR1 SGHNT, CDR2 YYREEE (reference sequence). The CDR3 consists of 17 residues. CDR3 coding DNA: TGTGCCAGCAGCTCCGGCGTTACCGGACTAGCGGGAGGCCAGCAGTACTTC. Its protein product is CASSSGVTGLAGGQQYF.

This rearrangement joins TRBV7-2 to TRBJ2-3; maybe TRBD2 (6 bases). The CDR3 contains 14 residues. Germline-derived CDR1 and CDR2 are SGHTA and FQGNSA. Deletions cut 6 bases from V and 2 bases from J, with 12 bases between. DNA for the CDR3: TGTGCCAGCAGACCAGTAGCGGTCACAGATACGCAGTATTTT. Its translation: CASRPVAVTDTQYF.

V gene TRBV4-3 combines with J gene TRBJ1-1; D uncertain. Germline assignment: CDR1 LGHNA and CDR2 YSLEER. V dropped 0 bases and J dropped 1 base, with 9 bases sitting between them. The CDR3 covers 15 residues. The CDR3 loop is CASSQDPRQNTEAFF. The CDR3 nucleotides read TGCGCCAGCAGCCAAGATCCCAGGCAGAACACTGAAGCTTTCTTT.

CDR3 sequence: CASSEAVVVGENQPQHF. In nucleotides, the CDR3 is TGTGCCAGCAGTGAAGCAGTAGTTGTCGGGGAGAATCAGCCCCAGCATTTT. This chain links TRBV6-1 with TRBJ1-5; D is unresolved. The CDR3 consists of 17 residues. Trimming took off 0 bases at V and 4 bases at J, with 16 bases between the two ends. Germline V gives CDR1 MNHNS, CDR2 SASEGT.

This clone is a singleton in its sample. V gene TRBV10-3 combines with J gene TRBJ1-1; D remains ambiguous. Germline V gives CDR1 ENHRY, CDR2 SYGVKD. The CDR3 extends over 15 amino acids. V was clipped by 3 bases and J by 0 bases, with 11 bases between them. Here the CDR3 DNA reads TGTGCCATCAGTGACTGGGAGGGCCTGAACACTGAAGCTTTCTTT. It codes for CAISDWEGLNTEAFF.

V gene TRBV15 combines with J gene TRBJ1-3; D gene uncertain. The CDR3 runs 13 residues. Trimming took 5 bases from V and 7 from J, leaving 12 bases between them. CDR1 and CDR2 from the germline V gene are LNHNV and YYDKDF (reference sequence). DNA of the CDR3: TGTGCCACCAGCCCAAGTGGGCTGAACACCATATATTTT. Translated, it gives CATSPSGLNTIYF.

The V call is TRBV4-2, the J call TRBJ2-1, with TRBD1 identical over 9 bases. The CDR3 sequence is 21 residues long. CDR1 is LGHNA, CDR2 YNFKEQ, per germline. Trimming took 3 bases from V and 6 from J; bases not matched to a gene: 24. CDR3 nucleotides: TGTGCCAGCAGCCACGTCCCGGGACAGGGTTCCTCGCCCATTTTCGGCAATGAGCAGTTCTTC. It translates to CASSHVPGQGSSPIFGNEQFF.

J is TRBJ1-2 and V is TRBV29-1; D is perhaps TRBD1 (6 bases). CDR1 SQVTM and CDR2 ANQGSEA come from the germline V gene. V lost 4 bases, J lost 3 bases, and 12 bases lay in between. The CDR3 runs 13 residues. The CDR3 spells CSVVGGSDYGYTF. The CDR3 DNA reads as TGCAGCGTTGTAGGGGGATCCGACTATGGCTACACCTTC.

This clone was seen once. The rearrangement uses TRBV7-6 and TRBJ2-1; perhaps TRBD2 as D (7 bases). Trimming removed 5 bases at V and 10 bases at J, with 33 bases between. The CDR3 loop spans 19 amino acids. CDR1 is SGHVS, CDR2 FNYEAQ, per germline. CDR3 nucleotide sequence: TGTGCCAGCAGCCAGCGCCGTGGGGGGGCTATGTGGTGTATTAGGGAGCAGTTCTTC. Its protein product is CASSQRRGGAMWCIREQFF.

The J gene is TRBJ1-2, the V gene TRBV6-1; D may be TRBD1 (6 bases). Per the germline V gene, CDR1 is MNHNS and CDR2 is SASEGT. The CDR3 runs 14 residues. With 3 bases removed from V and 6 bases from J, the gap between germline ends came to 14 bases. The CDR3 protein is CASSDEGVGDGYTF. The CDR3 nucleotides read TGTGCCAGCAGTGATGAGGGGGTAGGGGATGGCTACACCTTC.

This CDR3 is CASSSPGTGGARAKNIQYF. The CDR3 region has the DNA TGTGCCAGCAGTTCTCCCGGGACAGGGGGCGCCCGGGCCAAAAACATTCAGTACTTC. This rearrangement joins TRBV28 to TRBJ2-4, with 12 bases aligning to TRBD1. CDR1 and CDR2 (germline): MDHEN, SYDVKM. J lost 1 base, V lost 4 bases, and 11 bases had no gene match. The CDR3 contains 19 residues.

The chain combines TRBV27 with TRBJ2-3, with a possible D match to TRBD2 (5 bases). Germline V lookup: CDR1 MNHEY, CDR2 SMNVEV (reference sequence). The CDR3 runs 14 residues. V lost 5 bases to trimming and J lost 4 bases, with 13 bases between them. In nucleotides, the CDR3 is TGTGCCAGCAGTCTCCGTAGCGCCTCAGATACGCAGTATTTT. This translates into CASSLRSASDTQYF.

The V call is TRBV10-2, the J call TRBJ2-5; 10 bases are shared with TRBD2. Germline lookup yields CDR1 WSHSY and CDR2 SAAADI. The CDR3 length is 15 residues. The V and J ends lost 6 bases and 5 bases, in that order; junction bases with no gene match: 9. The CDR3 sequence is CASSTTSGVGETQYF. The CDR3 region has the DNA TGCGCCAGCAGCACCACTAGCGGGGTAGGGGAGACCCAGTACTTC.

V and J are TRBV7-3 and TRBJ2-3; 14 nucleotides align to TRBD2. V trimming: 5 bases; J trimming: 1 base; junction bases outside the gene matches: 2. The germline V gene encodes CDR1 SGHTA and CDR2 FQGTGA. CDR3 size: 16 residues. The CDR3 loop reads CASSLGLAGGTDTQYF. The CDR3 bases are TGTGCCAGCAGCCTGGGACTAGCGGGGGGCACAGATACGCAGTATTTT.

CDR3 DNA sequence: TGTGCCAGCACCCGAAGGGGACAGGAGTACAATGAGCAGTTCTTC. It codes for CASTRRGQEYNEQFF. The chain is built from TRBV6-1 and TRBJ2-1; 8 bases are a match to TRBD1. CDR3 length equals 15 residues. Germline V CDR1 and CDR2: MNHNS, SASEGT. Trimming cost V 7 bases and J 4 bases; bases outside gene matches: 9.

The chain recombines TRBV4-1 with TRBJ1-1, with D perhaps TRBD1 (5 bases). The CDR3 is 15 amino acids. Trimming took 1 base from V and 1 from J, leaving 10 bases between them. Germline V gene lookup returns CDR1 MGHRA and CDR2 YSYEKL. The CDR3 DNA follows: TGCGCCAGCAGCCAAGGCGCTACAGGGAACACTGAAGCTTTCTTT. Translation gives CASSQGATGNTEAFF.

As regards this clone: At one boundary the junction diverges from the germline segment, which might be a read error. This CDR3 is also generated by other DNA sequences in the sample. The chain has TRBV6-1 and TRBJ1-5; TRBD1 is a possible D gene (5 bases). CDR1 is MNHNS and CDR2 is SASEGT in the germline V gene. The CDR3 has 18 amino acids. As DNA, the CDR3 is TGTGCTAGCAGTGTTGGGAAATCGGGCGGGGGGAGCAATCAGCCCCAGCATTTT. Protein product: CASSVGKSGGGSNQPQHF.

The chain links TRBV10-3 to TRBJ1-4, with 8 bases matching TRBD1. V gave up 3 bases and J gave up 2 bases; unmatched junction bases: 2. The CDR3 runs to 15 residues. From germline, CDR1 is ENHRY and CDR2 SYGVKD. The CDR3 loop reads CAISERTGTNEKLFF. CDR3 nucleotide sequence: TGTGCCATCAGTGAAAGGACAGGGACTAATGAAAAACTGTTTTTT.

The rearrangement uses TRBV9 and TRBJ2-1, with 10 bases lining up with TRBD2. Trimming took 3 bases from V and 9 from J; bases not matched to a gene: 12. This CDR3 comprises 16 residues. Looked up from germline, CDR1 is SGDLS and CDR2 is YYNGEE. CDR3 nucleotides: TGTGCCAGCAGCGCGCATCAGAGCGGGGGGGCTTTTGAGCAGTTCTTC. Amino acid sequence: CASSAHQSGGAFEQFF. The complete variable domain, with remaining parts taken from reference TRBV9 and TRBJ2-1, reads DSGVTQTPKHLITATGQRVTLRCSPRSGDLSVYWYQQSLDQGLQFLIQYYNGEERAKGNILERFSAQQFPDLHSELNLSSLELGDSALYFCASSAHQSGGAFEQFFGPGTRLTVL.

This chain links TRBV6-1 with TRBJ2-7, with 9 bases identical to TRBD1. Per germline, CDR1 MNHNS and CDR2 SASEGT. The CDR3 loop spans 15 amino acids. J gave up 2 bases and V 8 bases, and 10 bases lay outside the gene matches. Written as DNA, the CDR3 is TGTGCCAGCTCTACCGGGACAGGGCCAGCCTACGAGCAGTACTTC. Protein sequence: CASSTGTGPAYEQYF.

The chain employs TRBV5-1 and TRBJ2-3; D is possibly TRBD2 (6 bases). Looked up from germline, CDR1 is SGHRS and CDR2 is YFSETQ. Trimming pared 2 bases from V and 6 bases from J, leaving 7 bases between. The CDR3 totals 12 residues. For the CDR3, the DNA is TGCGCCAGCAGCTTAAGCGGGGATACGCAGTATTTT. Its translation: CASSLSGDTQYF.

CDR3 in amino acids: CASSLDRFADTQYF. The CDR3 region has the DNA TGTGCCAGCAGCTTAGACAGGTTCGCAGATACGCAGTATTTT. V usage is TRBV7-9 and J usage is TRBJ2-3; D is perhaps TRBD1 (5 bases). Germline V gene data show CDR1 as SEHNR and CDR2 as FQNEAQ (reference sequence). The CDR3 has 14 amino acids. Between the trimmed V and J ends, which lost 1 base and 4 bases, there was a span of 9 bases.

The chain links TRBV7-2 to TRBJ1-2, with 9 bases matching TRBD1. The trim removed 4 bases at V and 5 bases at J, leaving 2 bases unmatched. In germline, CDR1 is SGHTA, CDR2 FQGNSA. The CDR3 length is 13 residues. CDR3 amino acids: CASSSTGGYGYTF. Here the CDR3 DNA reads TGTGCCAGCAGCTCGACAGGGGGTTATGGCTACACCTTC.

The rearrangement uses TRBV4-1 and TRBJ2-2; a possible D gene is TRBD2 (5 bases). The germline V gene encodes CDR1 MGHRA and CDR2 YSYEKL. The V and J ends lost 0 bases and 6 bases respectively, with 11 bases between them. This CDR3 spans 15 amino acids. CDR3 region: CASSQEDGGPGELFF. CDR3 DNA sequence: TGCGCCAGCAGCCAAGAAGACGGAGGTCCCGGGGAGCTGTTTTTT.